The clone carrying this T cell receptor (beta chain) has just a few counts. Its antigen is not known. The data were taken from a study of blood T cells in healthy people across ages. Study-level information: With template switching, about one barcoded beta molecule was captured per two T cells. Study-wide findings and caveats: PBMCs were not sorted, which prevented a conclusive comparison of naive versus antigen-experienced cells.

For the second PCR, which ran for 7 to 11 cycles, a sample-barcoded 5' primer and a J-beta primer mix were used. At least 3 million CDR3-containing paired-end reads were obtained per sample. TCRdb reprocessed the 5' RACE reads with MiXCR, giving one entry per CDR3 protein. This table holds about 1.5 million distinct CDR3 sequences, under 55% found once. Donation came from healthy Caucasian individuals in Russia who were aged roughly 6 to 95. The CDR3 covers 16 residues. V lost 0 bases to trimming and J lost 9 bases, with 15 bases between them. Looked up from germline, CDR1 is LGHNA and CDR2 is YSLEER.

Sequences were obtained from blood. The clonotype was recovered from a woman in her late teens or twenties in good health. The rearrangement joins TRBV4-3 to TRBJ1-6; D is unclear. CDR3 region: CASSQDSTSFGSPLHF. The CDR3 coding sequence is TGCGCCAGCAGCCAAGATAGTACCTCCTTTGGTTCACCCCTCCACTTT.